The 11 T cell receptor beta chains below were found in one sample sequenced in a study of cytomegalovirus exposure and HLA in healthy donors. Assay: immunoSEQ multiplex PCR; the TCRdb copy retains only in-frame clones and omits some. The sample carries 220,000 or so clones, approximately 83% recorded once. Sequenced: PBMCs. The receptor set was obtained from a woman in her 30s in good health and CMV-seropositive.

The gene calls are TRBV27 and TRBJ2-7; the D is unclear. With 8 bases removed from V and 2 bases from J, the gap between germline ends came to 13 bases. CDR3 length equals 13 residues. CDR1 is MNHEY, CDR2 SMNVEV, per germline (reference sequence). The CDR3 here is CASGPARTYEQYF. CDR3 bases: TGTGCCAGCGGCCCCGCCCGAACCTACGAGCAGTACTTC.

V is TRBV19 and J is TRBJ2-1; 9 bases match TRBD2. J lost 6 bases, V lost 7 bases, and 10 bases had no gene match. This CDR3 has 15 residues. Germline V gene lookup returns CDR1 LNHDA and CDR2 SQIVND (reference sequence). CDR3 protein: CASTSRGLASNEQFF. The DNA of the CDR3 is TGTGCCAGTACGTCACGGGGACTAGCATCCAATGAGCAGTTCTTC.

The chain combines TRBV7-2 with TRBJ2-7; perhaps TRBD2 as D (5 bases). Germline CDR1 is SGHTA and CDR2 is FQGNSA. The V and J ends lost 3 bases and 4 bases respectively, with 19 bases between them. The CDR3 covers 16 residues. Here the CDR3 DNA reads TGTGCCAGCAGCTTTAAGACTCTCGGGGATTCGTACGAGCAGTACTTC. Translating gives CASSFKTLGDSYEQYF.

This rearrangement joins TRBV5-1 to TRBJ2-7; tentative D call: TRBD2 (5 bases). Germline V lookup: CDR1 SGHRS, CDR2 YFSETQ. The CDR3 totals 15 residues. V was shortened by 0 bases and J by 5 bases, with 15 bases between the two germline ends. The CDR3 DNA is TGCGCCAGCAGCTTGGCCGAGGTGTCGAGGGACGAGCAGTACTTC. Translated: CASSLAEVSRDEQYF.

V and J are TRBV27 and TRBJ1-5; a weak D match, TRBD1 (6 bases). V gave up 10 bases and J gave up 7 bases, with 14 bases separating them. CDR1 and CDR2 (germline): MNHEY, SMNVEV (reference sequence). The CDR3 consists of 12 residues. Here the CDR3 DNA reads TGTGCCACTGGCAGGGGCGGGCAGCCCCAGCATTTT. Translating it yields CATGRGGQPQHF.

The V and J genes are TRBV28 and TRBJ2-2; TRBD2 agrees at 12 bases. The V and J ends lost 5 bases and 5 bases, in that order; junction bases with no gene match: 3. CDR1 and CDR2 (germline): MDHEN, SYDVKM. This CDR3 is built from 15 residues. The CDR3 protein is CASSAGTSGTGELFF. The CDR3 nucleotides are TGTGCCAGCAGTGCCGGGACTAGCGGGACCGGGGAGCTGTTTTTT.

This clone was detected only once. J is TRBJ2-2 and V is TRBV30, with TRBD1 identical over 9 bases. Trimming cost V 0 bases and J 5 bases; bases outside gene matches: 7. Germline-derived CDR1 and CDR2 are GTSNPN and SVGIG (reference sequence). CDR3 size: 16 residues. The CDR3 reads CAWSVADRGKTGELFF. The CDR3 DNA reads as TGTGCCTGGAGTGTAGCGGACAGGGGCAAAACCGGGGAGCTGTTTTTT.

The V gene is TRBV29-1, the J gene TRBJ1-2, with D unclear. The V and J ends lost 4 bases and 8 bases respectively, with 14 bases between them. The CDR3 is 12 residues long. Looked up from germline, CDR1 is SQVTM and CDR2 is ANQGSEA. The CDR3 DNA follows: TGCAGCGTTGTAGAAGGCCTCGTCGGCTACACCTTC. This gives the protein CSVVEGLVGYTF.

This clone was seen a single time. This CDR3 is CASSYPGTEYYGYTF. The CDR3 DNA is TGTGCCAGCAGCTACCCCGGGACAGAGTATTATGGCTACACCTTC. The rearrangement joins TRBV11-2 to TRBJ1-2, with 7 bases matching TRBD1. The trim removed 4 bases at V and 5 bases at J, leaving 10 bases unmatched. Germline V CDR1 and CDR2: SGHAT, FQNNGV. The CDR3 sequence is 15 residues long.

V usage is TRBV9 and J usage is TRBJ1-3; D is unclear. Per the germline V gene, CDR1 is SGDLS and CDR2 is YYNGEE. The CDR3 consists of 14 residues. V gave up 0 bases and J gave up 5 bases, with 9 bases separating them. The CDR3 loop reads CASSVETGRNTIYF. The CDR3 DNA is TGTGCCAGCAGCGTAGAGACGGGGAGAAACACCATATATTTT.

This rearrangement joins TRBV5-1 to TRBJ1-2; 8 bases align to TRBD1. Germline V gene lookup returns CDR1 SGHRS and CDR2 YFSETQ. Unmatched junction bases numbered 3, after V lost 2 bases and J lost 3 bases. The CDR3 is 14 amino acids. The CDR3 nucleotides are TGCGCCAGCAGCTTTACAGGGGGAGACTATGGCTACACCTTC. Translated: CASSFTGGDYGYTF.